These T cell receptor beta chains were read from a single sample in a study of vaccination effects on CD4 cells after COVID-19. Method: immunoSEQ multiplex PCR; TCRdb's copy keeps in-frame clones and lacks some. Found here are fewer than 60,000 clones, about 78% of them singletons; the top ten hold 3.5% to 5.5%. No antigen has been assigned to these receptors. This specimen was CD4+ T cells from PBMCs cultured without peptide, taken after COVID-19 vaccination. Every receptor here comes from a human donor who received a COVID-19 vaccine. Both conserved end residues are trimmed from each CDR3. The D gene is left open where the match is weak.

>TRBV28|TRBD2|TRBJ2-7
ASSFLLAGNQPYEQY
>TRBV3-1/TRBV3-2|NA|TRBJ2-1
ASSQGPGAPYNEQF
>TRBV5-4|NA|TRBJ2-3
ASSLVGLKGTDTQY
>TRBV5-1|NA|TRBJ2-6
ASTLEGGANVLT
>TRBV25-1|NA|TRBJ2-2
ASSELGRLNTGELF
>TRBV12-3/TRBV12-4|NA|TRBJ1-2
ASTRTAPGGYT
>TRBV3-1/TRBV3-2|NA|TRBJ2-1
ASSQAGVWNEQF
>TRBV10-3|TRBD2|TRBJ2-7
AISFQREYEQY
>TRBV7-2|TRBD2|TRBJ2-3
ASSLSSGDTDTQY
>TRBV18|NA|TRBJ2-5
ASSPRGAVGETQY
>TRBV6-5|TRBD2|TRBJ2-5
ASRPSGGASETQY
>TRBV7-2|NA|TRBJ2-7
ASSSQTGFYEQY
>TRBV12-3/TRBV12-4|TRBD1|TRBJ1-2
ASSPGGGYT
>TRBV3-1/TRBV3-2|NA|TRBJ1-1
ASSGGRITEAF
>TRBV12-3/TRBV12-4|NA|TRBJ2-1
ASSPASYNEQF
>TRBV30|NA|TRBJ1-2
AWSVDRGRIYGYT
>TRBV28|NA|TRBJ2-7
ASGRSSYEQY
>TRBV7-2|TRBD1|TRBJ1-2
ASSPWTGTDGYT
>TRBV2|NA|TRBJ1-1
ASGGGPGRGRRTEAF
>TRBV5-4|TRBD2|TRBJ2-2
ASSSRLAGNTGELF
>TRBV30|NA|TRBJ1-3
AWSVGGLSGNTIY
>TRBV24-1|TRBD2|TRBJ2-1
ATSDLGGRAHNEQF
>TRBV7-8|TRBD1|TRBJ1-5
ASSARTGFNQPQH